Described below is a single T cell receptor beta chain sequence and its context. The antigen remains undetermined. Since a much larger clone is just one base distant, this may be a read error. V was cut by 3 bases and J by 2 bases, with 14 bases left in between. The CDR3 sequence is 16 residues long. CDR1 and CDR2 from the germline V gene are SGHVS and FQNEAQ. The TCR beta library used iRepertoire HTBI primers with Arm-PCR amplification of CDR3. TCRdb fed the multiplex PCR reads into MiXCR, producing one record per CDR3 protein. This table holds fewer than 400,000 distinct CDR3 sequences, under 20% found once. Time point defined: newly diagnosed GD, antithyroid drugs for less than 3 months. PBMC RNA served as the TCR library source. The data belong to a study of regulatory T cells in long-lasting Graves disease. Study-wide findings and caveats: Persistent patients had more shared public clonotypes (2,741) than new patients (approximately 920). Persistent Graves' patients possessed reduced TCR diversity relative to recently diagnosed ones. When disease was persistent, TRBV28, TRBJ1-2 and TRBJ2-5 were the favored segments.

The receptor's source is a female donor with Graves disease. This chain uses TRBV7-8 with TRBJ2-1; the D gene is possibly TRBD1 (6 bases). The sample here was peripheral blood mononuclear cells (PBMCs), taken at new diagnosis, from a patient treated with antithyroid drugs. CDR3: CASSLGSGDAYNEQFF. CDR3 DNA sequence: TGTGCCAGCAGCTTGGGGTCAGGGGACGCCTACAATGAGCAGTTCTTC.